A selection of T cell receptor beta chains follows, all from one sample in a study of blood T cell repertoires in COVID-19. Some clones are missing from TCRdb's copy, which holds only in-frame ones; the method was immunoSEQ multiplex PCR. The table lists some 260,000 clones, roughly 86% of them singletons, with approximately 0.8% in the top ten. The source material was peripheral blood. The receptors originated from a young woman with acute or convalescent COVID-19. Both conserved end residues are part of each CDR3. The order of the fields is V gene, clone size, D gene, J gene, CDR3 protein, CDR3 DNA. A D gene is named only where the DNA matches it firmly. For some rows the clone size is stated as once, few or many, or as a class when expanded; others skip it.

>TRBV7-2|-|TRBD2|TRBJ2-7
CASSLASGGLEQYF
TGTGCCAGCAGCTTAGCCTCGGGAGGGCTCGAGCAGTACTTC
>TRBV6-2/TRBV6-3|-|-|TRBJ1-5
CASSYSERTGMWDQPQHF
TGTGCCAGCAGTTACTCCGAAAGAACAGGGATGTGGGATCAGCCCCAGCATTTT
>TRBV9|-|TRBD1|TRBJ2-5
CASSAKTGEETQYF
TGTGCCAGCAGCGCAAAAACAGGGGAGGAGACCCAGTACTTC
>TRBV3-1/TRBV3-2|-|TRBD1|TRBJ2-3
CASSHATGGGADTQYF
TGTGCCAGCAGCCACGCGACAGGGGGCGGAGCGGATACGCAGTATTTT
>TRBV19|few|-|TRBJ1-4
CASSIVGVKSTNEKLFF
TGTGCCAGTAGTATCGTGGGAGTAAAATCAACTAATGAAAAACTGTTTTTT
>TRBV18|-|TRBD2|TRBJ2-1
CASSPISGGYNEQFF
TGTGCCAGCTCACCTATAAGCGGGGGGTACAATGAGCAGTTCTTC
>TRBV19|-|-|TRBJ1-6
CASRMLGGSDNSPLHF
TGTGCCAGTAGAATGCTCGGGGGATCCGATAATTCACCCCTCCACTTT
>TRBV5-1|-|TRBD2|TRBJ2-2
CASSSLGGLVANTGELFF
TGCGCCAGCAGCTCCTTGGGGGGACTAGTAGCGAACACCGGGGAGCTGTTTTTT
>TRBV18|-|-|TRBJ1-1
CASSPQIDTEAFF
TGTGCCAGCTCACCACAGATAGACACTGAAGCTTTCTTT
>TRBV19|-|TRBD1|TRBJ1-5
CASSTQGGSNQPQHF
TGTGCCAGTAGTACCCAGGGGGGAAGCAATCAGCCCCAGCATTTT